A selection of T cell receptor beta chains follows, all from one sample in a study of blood T cell repertoires in COVID-19. This table comes from immunoSEQ multiplex PCR, and its TCRdb copy is limited to in-frame clones, with some not included. This sample has about 140,000 clones, with around 90% found just once. Sequences were obtained from peripheral blood. The receptors come from a man aged 55 to 70 with active or convalescent COVID-19. Both conserved end residues are part of each CDR3. The order of the fields is V gene, J gene, CDR3 protein.

>TRBV28|TRBJ2-2
CASRANAGELFF
>TRBV7-3|TRBJ2-3
CASSPRPAGGKDTQYF
>TRBV13|TRBJ2-7
CASSLDGSLREQYF
>TRBV24-1|TRBJ1-1
CATMDKAEAFF
>TRBV19|TRBJ2-4
CATRQGSAKNIQYF
>TRBV7-2|TRBJ1-6
CASSPGQIGTLHF
>TRBV9|TRBJ2-7
CASSVDPAVEQYF
>TRBV6-6|TRBJ2-7
CASTPRLAGGYEQYF
>TRBV4-1|TRBJ1-5
CASSPVGGNQPQHF
>TRBV4-2|TRBJ2-3
CASSQDPLAGTTDTQYF
>TRBV19|TRBJ2-5
CASSMMAVGTRKEETQYF
>TRBV7-9|TRBJ2-2
CASSRGQRNTGELFF
>TRBV19|TRBJ1-2
CATSGGGALRNYGYTF
>TRBV29-1|TRBJ2-2
CSVPGKGTGELFF
>TRBV27|TRBJ1-5
CASSPYGSNQPQHF
>TRBV29-1|TRBJ2-3
CSARSGFGTDTQYF
>TRBV6-6|TRBJ1-5
CATTGDGNQPQHF
>TRBV4-2|TRBJ1-4
CASSQRAGNEKLFF
>TRBV6-5|TRBJ1-4
CASSYSGTGHEKLFF
>TRBV7-2|TRBJ2-3
CASSLLGGTDTQYF
>TRBV19|TRBJ2-7
CASSPIRGLSEQYF
>TRBV19|TRBJ1-5
CATARQDNQPQHF
>TRBV29-1|TRBJ2-1
CSVRTSGRRNEQFF
>TRBV7-9|TRBJ2-1
CASSLVSSGPYNEQFF
>TRBV5-1|TRBJ1-1
CASSPWGGSTEAFF
>TRBV6-1|TRBJ2-1
CASSERLAESNEQFF
>TRBV7-8|TRBJ2-7
CASSLFWLAGGGASSYEQYF
>TRBV6-5|TRBJ1-3
CASSRGANSGNTIYF
>TRBV28|TRBJ1-6
CASSLPTGGQSSYNSPLHF
>TRBV7-9|TRBJ1-4
CASSSVQGGNEKLFF
>TRBV29-1|TRBJ1-2
CSVAGTDSANYGYTF
>TRBV18|TRBJ2-2
CASSPGLSLAGVAGELFF
>TRBV5-1|TRBJ2-1
CASSLLQGRVYNEQFF
>TRBV19|TRBJ1-2
CASSIRTGDPSGYTF
>TRBV9|TRBJ2-1
CASSVTIHNEQFF
>TRBV11-2|TRBJ2-1
CASSLVGWSYNEQFF
>TRBV3-1/TRBV3-2|TRBJ2-1
CASSQHGRGSYNEQFF
>TRBV6-5|TRBJ1-3
CASSLVKGNTIYF
>TRBV4-1|TRBJ2-7
CASSQQWGLAGARHEQYF
>TRBV3-1/TRBV3-2|TRBJ1-1
CASSGRTGGMNTEAFF
>TRBV19|TRBJ2-6
CASWTGSSGANVLTF
>TRBV6-5|TRBJ1-6
CASSIDRSNSPLHF
>TRBV30|TRBJ2-7
CAWSLWTSGHEQYF
>TRBV27|TRBJ2-1
CASSLSFVYEQFF
>TRBV5-6|TRBJ1-2
CASSPGGQNYGYTF
>TRBV19|TRBJ2-1
CASSPWTSGSTYNEQFF
>TRBV10-2|TRBJ1-2
CASSRGGNYGYTF
>TRBV19|TRBJ2-2
CASSIVSFTGELFF
>TRBV27|TRBJ2-7
CASTARATVLYEQYF
>TRBV6-5|TRBJ1-2
CASSKKGDYGYTF
>TRBV19|TRBJ2-3
CASRWRGLGTDTQYF
>TRBV15|TRBJ2-7
CATSRDRGPYEQYF
>TRBV30|TRBJ2-1
CAWSRTGVYNEQFF
>TRBV27|TRBJ2-3
CASSLYRGGIDTQYF
>TRBV20-1|TRBJ1-3
CSASGRGGAGNTIYF